One T cell receptor beta chain is described in this entry. Its antigen is unidentified. This same CDR3 is encoded by further DNA sequences in the sample. Sequencing was performed with immunoSEQ multiplex PCR; in TCRdb, only in-frame clones are kept and a portion is missing. The table includes under 200,000 clones, 94% detected once. Per the germline V gene, CDR1 is SNHLY and CDR2 is FYNNEI. The V end was cut by 4 bases, the J end by 2 bases, with 5 bases between. The CDR3 totals 12 residues. This entry is derived from a study of T cell responses to AZD1222 COVID-19 vaccine. Turning to the study itself: Investigators merged groups given second doses at roughly 4 or roughly 12 weeks. Study findings and constraints: Two doses of AZD1222 preceded a rise in Spike-specific TCR breadth and depth. CD4 TCRs covered the whole spike, strongest at regions 160-218 and 743-854. The donors showed a predominance of white British ancestry and of females, with possible underestimation of clonal diversity.

The specimen was peripheral blood, collected on day 0 of AZD1222 vaccination. The rearrangement joins TRBV2 to TRBJ1-2; D unresolved. The TCR sequence derives from an adult in good health. The CDR3 coding sequence is TGTGCCAGCAGTGCAGAGAACTATGGCTACACCTTC. Protein product: CASSAENYGYTF. The entire variable domain, with the rest obtained from reference TRBV2 and TRBJ1-2, is as follows: EPEVTQTPSHQVTQMGQEVILRCVPISNHLYFYWYRQILGQKVEFLVSFYNNEISEKSEIFDDQFSVERPDGSNFTLKIRSTKLEDSAMYFCASSAENYGYTFGSGTRLTVV.